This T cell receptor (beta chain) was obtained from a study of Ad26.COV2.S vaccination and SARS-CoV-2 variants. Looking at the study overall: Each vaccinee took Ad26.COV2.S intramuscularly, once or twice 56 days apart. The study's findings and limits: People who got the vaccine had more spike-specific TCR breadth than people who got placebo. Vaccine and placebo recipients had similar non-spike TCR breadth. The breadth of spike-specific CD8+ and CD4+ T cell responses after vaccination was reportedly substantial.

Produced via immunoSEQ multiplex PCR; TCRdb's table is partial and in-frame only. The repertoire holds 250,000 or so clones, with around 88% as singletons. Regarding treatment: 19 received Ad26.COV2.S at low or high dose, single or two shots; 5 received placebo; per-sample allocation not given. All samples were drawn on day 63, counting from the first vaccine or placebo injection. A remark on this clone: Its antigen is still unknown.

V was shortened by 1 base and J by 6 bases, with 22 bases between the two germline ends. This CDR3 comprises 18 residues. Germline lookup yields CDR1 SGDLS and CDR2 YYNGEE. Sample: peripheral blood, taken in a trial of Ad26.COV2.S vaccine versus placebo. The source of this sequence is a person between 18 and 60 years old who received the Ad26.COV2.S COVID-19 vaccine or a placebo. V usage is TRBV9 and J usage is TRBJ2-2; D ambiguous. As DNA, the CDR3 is TGTGCCAGCAGCGTATTCGCGCTTGGTTCGGTCAACGCCGGGGAGCTGTTTTTT. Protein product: CASSVFALGSVNAGELFF.